This T cell receptor beta chain was found in a study of T cell responses to AZD1222 COVID-19 vaccine. The study's findings and limits: The breadth and depth of Spike-specific TCRs increased once two AZD1222 doses had been given. Most donors were white British, females outnumbered males, and clonal diversity was possibly underestimated. At study baseline, merely more than 5 AZD1222 recipients were seropositive. Repertoires were collected only later (after the peak T cell response had occurred).

Only in-frame clones appear in the TCRdb table, and some are missing; sequencing was by immunoSEQ multiplex PCR. This sample has 100,000 to 110,000 clones, with 88% found just once. The CDR3 is 14 amino acids. CDR1 is WSHSY, CDR2 SAAADI, per germline. The V and J ends lost 6 bases and 2 bases, in that order; junction bases with no gene match: 5. In its sample, this clone was seen a few times. What it binds is unknown. V gene TRBV10-2 combines with J gene TRBJ2-7; TRBD1 aligns across 9 bases. This TCR was recovered from an adult in good health. Here the sequenced sample was peripheral blood, taken on day 0 of AZD1222 vaccination. CDR3: CASRDRDRAYEQYF. The CDR3, as DNA: TGCGCCAGCAGAGACCGGGACAGGGCCTACGAGCAGTACTTC.